The 21 T cell receptor beta chains given below trace back to one sample, sequenced in a study of response to subunit inactivated influenza vaccine. TCRdb used MiXCR to reprocess the RT-PCR reads, holding one entry per CDR3 protein. The sample yields approximately 530,000 distinct CDR3 sequences, roughly 8.2% seen once. The material was PBMCs from blood, obtained roughly 24 months after vaccination. These receptors came from a man aged 50 to 75 who received an inactivated influenza vaccine.

The chain is built from TRBV4-3 and TRBJ2-7; TRBD1 agrees at 10 bases. Germline-derived CDR1 and CDR2 are LGHNA and YSLEER. V trimming: 1 base; J trimming: 5 bases; junction bases outside the gene matches: 8. The length of the CDR3 is 16 residues. The CDR3 protein is CASSQGPGQGIDEQYF. In DNA, the CDR3 is TGCGCCAGCAGCCAAGGACCGGGACAGGGGATCGACGAGCAGTACTTC.

Comments on this clonotype: Without the conserved terminal phenylalanine or tryptophan, this CDR3 likely stems from a read error. The chain joins TRBV7-6 to TRBJ1-3, with unresolved D. The length of the CDR3 is 15 residues. Trimming removed 4 bases from V and 0 bases from J, with 10 bases in between. Germline V gives CDR1 SGHVS, CDR2 FNYEAQ. DNA of the CDR3: TGTGCCAGCAGCTCGACATCGTTCTCTGGAAACACCATATATCTT. This codes for CASSSTSFSGNTIYL.

The chain combines TRBV21-1 with TRBJ2-1; TRBD1 reflects the table's D call only, with no check against the DNA. TRBV21-1 is flagged as a pseudogene. This CDR3 is built from 16 residues. CDR3 residues: CASSLGGTPPYNEQFF. The CDR3 nucleotides are TGTGCCAGCAGCTTAGGCGGGACCCCCCCCTACAATGAGCAGTTCTTC.

This clonotype came up a few times. The genes are TRBV12-3 or TRBV12-4 and TRBJ1-5, with D maybe TRBD1 (6 bases). Trimming took off 9 bases at V and 2 bases at J, with 17 bases between the two ends. CDR3 length: 15 residues. The CDR3 DNA follows: TGTGCCAGTAATTTTAGGGGGGTTGGCAATCAGCCCCAGCATTTT. The encoded protein is CASNFRGVGNQPQHF.

This clonotype showed up just a few times. The gene calls are TRBV4-1 and TRBJ2-7; 7 bases line up with TRBD2. The V gene end was trimmed by 4 bases and the J gene end by 6 bases; junction bases not matched to a gene: 12. Per germline, CDR1 MGHRA and CDR2 YSYEKL. This CDR3 is built from 15 residues. The CDR3 reads CASSPIAGPRPEQYF. The CDR3 DNA reads TGCGCCAGCAGCCCTATAGCGGGCCCACGCCCCGAGCAGTACTTC.

The V and J genes are TRBV7-2 and TRBJ1-3; TRBD1 aligns across 7 bases. The CDR3 has 14 residues. From germline, CDR1 is SGHTA and CDR2 FQGNSA. V trimming: 3 bases; J trimming: 3 bases; junction bases outside the gene matches: 2. The CDR3 spells CASSFDRVGNTIYF. In DNA form, the CDR3 reads TGTGCCAGCAGCTTTGACAGGGTTGGAAACACCATATATTTT.

The table lists this clonotype with many counts. The chain combines TRBV5-5 with TRBJ2-1; the D is unclear. The ends were cut back, 0 bases at V and 2 bases at J, with 9 bases in the middle. The germline gives CDR1 SGHKS, CDR2 YYEKEE (reference sequence). The CDR3 totals 15 residues. The CDR3 spells CASSLGPEPYNEQFF. In DNA form, the CDR3 reads TGTGCCAGCAGCTTGGGGCCCGAGCCCTACAATGAGCAGTTCTTC.

This clonotype was found many times. V usage is TRBV10-3 and J usage is TRBJ2-4; the D is unclear. V was clipped by 8 bases and J by 3 bases, with 8 bases between them. Germline CDR1 ENHRY, CDR2 SYGVKD. CDR3 length: 12 amino acids. CDR3 amino acids: CAIGADKNIQYF. CDR3 nucleotides: TGTGCCATCGGCGCCGACAAAAACATTCAGTACTTC.

This clonotype was found many times. The chain joins TRBV12-2 to TRBJ2-5; TRBD1, as called in the table, went unchecked against the DNA. TRBV12-2 counts as a pseudogene. The CDR3 contains 15 residues. The CDR3 region has the DNA TGTGCAAGTCGCCGCCCCCGGCGGGCCCAAGAGACCCAGTACTTC. Amino acids: CASRRPRRAQETQYF.

This clonotype was counted at least ten times. This chain links TRBV12-3 or TRBV12-4 with TRBJ2-7; D uncertain. The V end lost 6 bases, the J end lost 7 bases, and 13 bases lay between the germline ends. The CDR3 runs to 12 residues. The CDR3 here is CASSEDRWEQYF. The CDR3 coding sequence is TGTGCCAGCAGCGAAGATCGATGGGAGCAGTACTTC.

This clonotype has more than one count but fewer than ten. This sequence joins TRBV5-1 and TRBJ2-2; weak D call: TRBD1 (6 bases). Looked up from germline, CDR1 is SGHRS and CDR2 is YFSETQ. V dropped 3 bases and J dropped 7 bases, with 13 bases sitting between them. The CDR3 spans 14 residues. CDR3 DNA sequence: TGCGCCAGCAGCTGGGGGCCCAAGGACGGGGAGCTGTTTTTT. Encoded protein: CASSWGPKDGELFF.

This clonotype came up a few times. One base away lies a much larger clone, so this may be a sequencing read error. This rearrangement joins TRBV7-2 to TRBJ1-2; D unresolved. This CDR3 has 12 residues. Germline V gene data show CDR1 as SGHTA and CDR2 as FQGNSA. The CDR3 spells CASSLTPYGYSF. As DNA, the CDR3 is TGTGCCAGCAGCTTAACCCCGTATGGCTACTCCTTC.

The chain recombines TRBV3-1 with TRBJ1-1; possibly TRBD1 for D (5 bases). The CDR3 sequence is 14 residues long. The germline gives CDR1 LGHDT, CDR2 YNNKEL (reference sequence). The V end lost 3 bases, the J end lost 5 bases, and 13 bases lay between the germline ends. CDR3 sequence reads: CASSHESGGTEAFF. CDR3 nucleotide sequence: TGTGCCAGCAGCCACGAATCGGGGGGAACTGAAGCTTTCTTT.

The gene calls are TRBV20-1 and TRBJ1-3, with no clear D. Germline lookup yields CDR1 DFQATT and CDR2 SNEGSKA (reference sequence). The CDR3 has 15 amino acids. The V and J ends lost 2 bases and 8 bases respectively, with 19 bases between them. The CDR3 is CSARPELGPGHTIYF. The CDR3 DNA reads TGCAGTGCTAGACCCGAGTTAGGGCCCGGGCACACCATATATTTT.

V usage is TRBV20-1 and J usage is TRBJ2-7, with 10 bases lining up with TRBD1. This CDR3 is built from 14 residues. Per the germline V gene, CDR1 is DFQATT and CDR2 is SNEGSKA (reference sequence). V shed 6 bases and J 7 bases; nucleotides not matched to a gene: 12. The CDR3 loop reads CSANTPGQGNEQYF. Written as DNA, the CDR3 is TGCAGTGCAAATACCCCGGGACAGGGGAATGAGCAGTACTTC.

This sequence joins TRBV7-2 and TRBJ2-7; maybe TRBD2 (6 bases). The V gene's germline CDR1 is SGHTA and CDR2 FQGNSA. The CDR3 consists of 15 residues. Trimming left V 5 bases short and J 3 bases short, with 17 bases between. CDR3 loop: CASSPLGEVDYEQYF. In DNA, the CDR3 is TGTGCCAGCAGCCCCTTGGGGGAGGTCGACTACGAGCAGTACTTC.

In its sample, this clonotype was seen many times. This chain joins TRBV21-1 and TRBJ1-2; the D call TRBD1 from the table was never checked on the DNA. TRBV21-1 is noted as a pseudogene. The CDR3 covers 16 residues. CDR3 nucleotide sequence: TGTGCCAGCAGCAAAGGCCGGGACGGTGAACAGGGTGGCTACACCTTC. Residues: CASSKGRDGEQGGYTF.

This clonotype appeared many times. The chain uses TRBV7-9 and TRBJ1-2; D might be TRBD1 (5 bases). Germline V gene sequence: CDR1 SEHNR, CDR2 FQNEAQ (reference sequence). This CDR3 is 14 amino acids long. The germline V and J ends were trimmed by 0 bases and 8 bases, with 13 bases remaining between them. CDR3 loop: CASSLAGQGRGYTF. In DNA, the CDR3 is TGTGCCAGCAGCTTAGCGGGCCAGGGAAGAGGCTACACCTTC.

This clonotype came up a few times. The chain recombines TRBV7-8 with TRBJ2-1; D gene ambiguous. This CDR3 comprises 15 residues. Trimming stripped 5 bases from V and 0 bases from J, with 11 bases between. Germline V gives CDR1 SGHVS, CDR2 FQNEAQ. CDR3: CASSRSPSSYNEQFF. DNA of the CDR3: TGTGCCAGCAGCAGATCGCCGAGCTCCTACAATGAGCAGTTCTTC.

This clonotype has ten or more counts. V usage is TRBV25-1 and J usage is TRBJ2-1; TRBD2 agrees at 10 bases. Germline V CDR1 and CDR2: MGHDK, SYGVNS. With V trimmed by 0 bases and J by 4 bases, 9 bases remained unmatched. The CDR3 is made up of 18 amino acids. The CDR3 sequence: CASSEYPSGSGRYNEQFF. CDR3 nucleotide sequence: TGTGCCAGCAGTGAATACCCTAGCGGGAGCGGGAGGTACAATGAGCAGTTCTTC.

This clonotype came up a few times. This chain uses TRBV7-2 with TRBJ2-1, with 10 bases that match TRBD2. The J segment lost 6 bases and the V segment lost 5 bases, leaving 7 bases of the junction unmatched. Germline V gene sequence: CDR1 SGHTA, CDR2 FQGNSA. The CDR3 has 15 residues. CDR3 nucleotide sequence: TGTGCCAGCAGCAAATTAGCGGGAGGTCCCAATGAGCAGTTCTTC. Translation: CASSKLAGGPNEQFF.